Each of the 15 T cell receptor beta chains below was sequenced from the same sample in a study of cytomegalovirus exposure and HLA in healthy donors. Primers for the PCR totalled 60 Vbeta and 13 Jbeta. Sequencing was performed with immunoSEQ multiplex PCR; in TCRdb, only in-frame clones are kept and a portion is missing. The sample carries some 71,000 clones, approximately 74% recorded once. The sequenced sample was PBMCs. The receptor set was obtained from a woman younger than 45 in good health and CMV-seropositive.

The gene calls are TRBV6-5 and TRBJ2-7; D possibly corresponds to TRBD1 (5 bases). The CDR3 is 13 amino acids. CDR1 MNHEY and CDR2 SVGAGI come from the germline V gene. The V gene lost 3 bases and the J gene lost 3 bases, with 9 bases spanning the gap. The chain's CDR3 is CASSYSRDYEQYF. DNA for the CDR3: TGTGCCAGCAGTTATTCCAGGGACTACGAGCAGTACTTC.

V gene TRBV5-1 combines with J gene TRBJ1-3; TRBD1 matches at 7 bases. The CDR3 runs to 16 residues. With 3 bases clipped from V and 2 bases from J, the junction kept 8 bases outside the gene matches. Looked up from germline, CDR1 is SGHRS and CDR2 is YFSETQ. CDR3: CASSSLGRGTGNTIYF. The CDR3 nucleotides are TGCGCCAGCAGCTCACTCGGCAGGGGGACTGGAAACACCATATATTTT.

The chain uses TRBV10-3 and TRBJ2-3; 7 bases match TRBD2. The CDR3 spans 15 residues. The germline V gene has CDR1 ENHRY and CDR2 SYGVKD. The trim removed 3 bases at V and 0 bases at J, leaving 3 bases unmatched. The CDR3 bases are TGTGCCATCAGTGAAGGGCGGGGGAGCACAGATACGCAGTATTTT. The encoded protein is CAISEGRGSTDTQYF.

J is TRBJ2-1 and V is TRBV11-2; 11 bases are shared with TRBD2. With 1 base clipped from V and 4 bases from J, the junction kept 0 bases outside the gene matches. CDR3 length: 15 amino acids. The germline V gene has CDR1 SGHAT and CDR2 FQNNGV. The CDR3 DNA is TGTGCCAGCAGCTTAGGACTAGCGGGGTACAATGAGCAGTTCTTC. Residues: CASSLGLAGYNEQFF.

The CDR3 here is CASSGWDSARPGNTIYF. The DNA of the CDR3 is TGTGCCAGCAGCGGATGGGACAGCGCGCGTCCTGGAAACACCATATATTTT. V usage is TRBV5-8 and J usage is TRBJ1-3, with 7 bases fitting TRBD1. Germline V gene sequence: CDR1 SGHTS, CDR2 YDEGEE. The CDR3 runs to 17 residues. V was clipped by 4 bases and J by 2 bases; unmatched bases: 12.

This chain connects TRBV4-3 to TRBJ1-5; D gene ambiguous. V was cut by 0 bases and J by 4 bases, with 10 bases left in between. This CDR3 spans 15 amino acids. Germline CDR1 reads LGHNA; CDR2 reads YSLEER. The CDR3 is CASSQDGRENQPQHF. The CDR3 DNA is TGCGCCAGCAGCCAAGACGGACGGGAAAATCAGCCCCAGCATTTT.

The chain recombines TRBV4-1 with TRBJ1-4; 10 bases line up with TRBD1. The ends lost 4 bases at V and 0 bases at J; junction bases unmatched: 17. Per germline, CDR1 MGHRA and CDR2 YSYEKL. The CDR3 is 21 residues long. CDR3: CASSPSRLGQGGAATNEKLFF. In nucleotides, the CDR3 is TGCGCCAGCAGCCCCTCACGTCTAGGACAGGGGGGAGCTGCAACTAATGAAAAACTGTTTTTT.

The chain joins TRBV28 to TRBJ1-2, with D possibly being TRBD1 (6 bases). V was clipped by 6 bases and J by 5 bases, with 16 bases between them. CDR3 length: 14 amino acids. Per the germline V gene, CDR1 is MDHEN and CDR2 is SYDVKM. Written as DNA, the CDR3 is TGTGCCAGCAGCTCACAGGGCGGCATTTATGGCTACACCTTC. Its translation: CASSSQGGIYGYTF.

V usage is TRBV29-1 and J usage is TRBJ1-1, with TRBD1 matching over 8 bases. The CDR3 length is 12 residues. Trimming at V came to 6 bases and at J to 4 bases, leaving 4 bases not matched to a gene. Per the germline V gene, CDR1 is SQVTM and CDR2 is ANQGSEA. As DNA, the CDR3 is TGCAGCGTGGACAGGGTGACCACTGAAGCTTTCTTT. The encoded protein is CSVDRVTTEAFF.

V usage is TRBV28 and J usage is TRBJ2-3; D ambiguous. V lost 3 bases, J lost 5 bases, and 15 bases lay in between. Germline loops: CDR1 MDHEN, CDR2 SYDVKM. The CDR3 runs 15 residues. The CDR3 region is CASSFRLGSGDTQYF. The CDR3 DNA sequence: TGTGCCAGCAGTTTCCGCCTCGGGTCGGGAGATACGCAGTATTTT.

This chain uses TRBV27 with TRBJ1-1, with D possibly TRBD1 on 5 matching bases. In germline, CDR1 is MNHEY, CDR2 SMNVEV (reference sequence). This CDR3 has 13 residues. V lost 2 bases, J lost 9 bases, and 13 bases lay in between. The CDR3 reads CASSLARQRQAFF. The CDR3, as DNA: TGTGCCAGCAGTTTAGCCCGACAGAGACAAGCTTTCTTT.

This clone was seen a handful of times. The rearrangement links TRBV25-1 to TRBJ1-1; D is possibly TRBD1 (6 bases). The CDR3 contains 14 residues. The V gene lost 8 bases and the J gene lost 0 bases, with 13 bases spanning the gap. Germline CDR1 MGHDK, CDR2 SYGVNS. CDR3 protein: CASLGQPMNTEAFF. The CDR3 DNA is TGTGCCAGCCTCGGACAGCCCATGAACACTGAAGCTTTCTTT. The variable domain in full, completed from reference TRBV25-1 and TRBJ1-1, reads EADIYQTPRYLVIGTGKKITLECSQTMGHDKMYWYQQDPGMELHLIHYSYGVNSTEKGDLSSESTVSRIRTEHFPLTLESARPSHTSQYLCASLGQPMNTEAFFGQGTRLTVV.

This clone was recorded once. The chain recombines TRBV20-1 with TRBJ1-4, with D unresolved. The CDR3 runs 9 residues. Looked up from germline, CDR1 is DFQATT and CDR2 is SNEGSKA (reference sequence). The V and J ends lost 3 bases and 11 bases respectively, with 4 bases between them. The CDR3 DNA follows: TGCAGTGCTAGCCCGAAACTGTTTTTT. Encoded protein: CSASPKLFF.

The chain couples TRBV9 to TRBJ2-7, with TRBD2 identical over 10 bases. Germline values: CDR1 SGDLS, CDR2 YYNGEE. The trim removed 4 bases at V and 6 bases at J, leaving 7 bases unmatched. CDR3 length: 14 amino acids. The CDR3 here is CASSLTSGIAEQYF. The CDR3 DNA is TGTGCCAGCAGCCTTACTAGCGGGATAGCCGAGCAGTACTTC.

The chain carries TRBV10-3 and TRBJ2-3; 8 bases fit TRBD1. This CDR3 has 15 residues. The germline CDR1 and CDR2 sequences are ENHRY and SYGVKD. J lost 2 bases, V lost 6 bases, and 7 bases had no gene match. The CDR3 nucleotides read TGTGCCATCAGGGGCGGGACAGGATTCACAGATACGCAGTATTTT. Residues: CAIRGGTGFTDTQYF.